One and the same sample provided the 20 T cell receptor beta chains below, sequenced in a study of cytomegalovirus exposure and HLA in healthy donors. The PCR contained 60 Vbeta and 13 Jbeta primers. Profiled with immunoSEQ multiplex PCR; TCRdb holds only in-frame clones, not every one. The repertoire holds over 150,000 clones, with around 68% as singletons. The source material was PBMCs. The receptors here all came from a woman aged 35 to 49 in good health and CMV-seropositive.

The gene calls are TRBV28 and TRBJ2-1; the match to TRBD2 covers 7 bases. With 3 bases clipped from V and 4 bases from J, the junction kept 6 bases outside the gene matches. This CDR3 has 15 residues. Germline CDR1 and CDR2: MDHEN and SYDVKM. In DNA, the CDR3 is TGTGCCAGCAGTTTCTGGGAGGGGAAGTACAATGAGCAGTTCTTC. As protein: CASSFWEGKYNEQFF.

In its sample, this clone was seen a few times. V usage is TRBV4-2 and J usage is TRBJ2-3; D is ambiguous. Trimming left V 4 bases short and J 2 bases short, with 7 bases between. This CDR3 contains 13 residues. CDR1 LGHNA and CDR2 YNFKEQ come from the germline V gene. CDR3 region: CASSPLNTDTQYF. DNA of the CDR3: TGTGCCAGCAGCCCCCTAAACACAGATACGCAGTATTTT.

This clone was found a few times. This chain links TRBV5-1 with TRBJ1-1; possibly TRBD1 for D (6 bases). V was trimmed by 4 bases and J by 1 base, leaving 11 bases between them. The length of the CDR3 is 14 residues. Germline V gene lookup returns CDR1 SGHRS and CDR2 YFSETQ. DNA for the CDR3: TGCGCCAGCAGCCTACAGGGTTCGAACACTGAAGCTTTCTTT. Amino acids: CASSLQGSNTEAFF.

This chain connects TRBV10-3 to TRBJ1-1; 7 bases line up with TRBD1. The V gene end was trimmed by 10 bases and the J gene end by 3 bases; junction bases not matched to a gene: 8. The CDR3 spans 13 residues. CDR1 and CDR2 (germline): ENHRY, SYGVKD. CDR3 protein: CATTPGQYTEAFF. CDR3 coding DNA: TGTGCCACCACGCCGGGACAGTACACTGAAGCTTTCTTT.

The chain uses TRBV6-6 and TRBJ1-2, with 7 bases aligning to TRBD1. This CDR3 spans 14 amino acids. Germline-derived CDR1 and CDR2 are MNHNY and SVGAGI (reference sequence). Trimming cost V 4 bases and J 5 bases; bases outside gene matches: 7. Here the CDR3 reads CASSFQTGRYGYTF. CDR3 DNA sequence: TGTGCCAGCAGTTTTCAGACAGGGAGGTATGGCTACACCTTC.

The V and J genes are TRBV9 and TRBJ2-5, with a weak D call TRBD1 (6 bases). There are 15 residues in the CDR3. Trimming stripped 7 bases from V and 4 bases from J, with 20 bases between. Germline CDR1 is SGDLS and CDR2 is YYNGEE. Written as DNA, the CDR3 is TGTGCCAGCGGCCAAGGGACAAGCTGGCGAGAGACCCAGTACTTC. Residues: CASGQGTSWRETQYF.

This clone was picked up a small number of times. V gene TRBV5-6 combines with J gene TRBJ2-7, with D maybe TRBD2 (5 bases). CDR3 length: 12 amino acids. Per the germline V gene, CDR1 is SGHDT and CDR2 is YYEEEE. Trimming shortened V by 2 bases and J by 5 bases, and 8 bases separated the two germline ends. CDR3 residues: CASSFQRNEQYF. The CDR3 coding sequence is TGTGCCAGCAGCTTTCAGCGGAACGAGCAGTACTTC.

Of note for this clone: Its ends do not fully match the called genes, so a read error is possible. This chain joins TRBV28 and TRBJ1-2; 10 nucleotides line up with TRBD1. The CDR3 is made up of 12 amino acids. Germline-derived CDR1 and CDR2 are MDHEN and SYDVKM. CDR3 nucleotide sequence: TGTGCCAGCAGCCCCACGGGACAGGGGTCTGCCTTC. Its protein is CASSPTGQGSAF.

This clone has only one observation. V and J are TRBV19 and TRBJ2-5; 7 positions agree with TRBD2. The CDR3 contains 13 residues. V was clipped by 10 bases and J by 1 base; unmatched bases: 6. The germline V gene encodes CDR1 LNHDA and CDR2 SQIVND (reference sequence). This chain's CDR3 is CATREGAQETQYF. The CDR3 DNA reads TGTGCCACCAGGGAGGGTGCCCAAGAGACCCAGTACTTC.

The V call is TRBV19, the J call TRBJ2-7; D perhaps matches TRBD1 (5 bases). With 3 bases removed from V and 7 bases from J, the gap between germline ends came to 13 bases. The CDR3 extends over 13 amino acids. CDR1 is LNHDA, CDR2 SQIVND, per germline (reference sequence). The CDR3 reads CASSMGQGWEQYF. The CDR3 DNA sequence: TGTGCCAGTAGTATGGGCCAGGGTTGGGAGCAGTACTTC.

The chain uses TRBV5-8 and TRBJ2-4; D unclear. The V end was cut by 3 bases, the J end by 0 bases, with 13 bases between. The CDR3 spans 16 residues. Germline V CDR1 and CDR2: SGHTS, YDEGEE. The CDR3 nucleotides are TGTGCCAGCAGCTGGTGGCAGGCGATAGCCAAAAACATTCAGTACTTC. It yields the protein CASSWWQAIAKNIQYF. The whole variable domain, filled in from reference TRBV5-8 and TRBJ2-4, reads EAGVTQSPTHLIKTRGQQATLRCSPISGHTSVYWYQQALGLGLQFLLWYDEGEERNRGNFPPRFSGRQFPNYSSELNVNALELEDSALYLCASSWWQAIAKNIQYFGAGTRLSVL.

The V call is TRBV7-3, the J call TRBJ2-3; 8 positions match TRBD2. Per germline, CDR1 SGHTA and CDR2 FQGTGA. The CDR3 sequence is 15 residues long. V lost 2 bases and J lost 3; bases outside the gene matches: 4. The CDR3 protein is CASSLARGATDTQYF. The CDR3, as DNA: TGTGCCAGCAGCTTAGCGCGGGGGGCGACAGATACGCAGTATTTT.

The chain carries TRBV6-1 and TRBJ1-1; no clear D gene. The germline V gene has CDR1 MNHNS and CDR2 SASEGT. V was clipped by 4 bases and J by 0 bases, with 9 bases between them. This CDR3 contains 14 residues. In DNA, the CDR3 is TGTGCCAGCAGTGCTGGCAGGCTGAACACTGAAGCTTTCTTT. Its translation: CASSAGRLNTEAFF.

CDR3 sequence: CASSLAGQGAYEQYF. The CDR3 DNA reads TGTGCCAGCAGCTTAGCCGGACAGGGCGCCTACGAGCAGTACTTC. The chain combines TRBV7-9 with TRBJ2-7; TRBD1 matches 8 bases. J was trimmed by 2 bases and V by 0 bases; bases with no gene match: 3. This CDR3 is 15 amino acids long. Looked up from germline, CDR1 is SEHNR and CDR2 is FQNEAQ (reference sequence). Together with reference TRBV7-9 and TRBJ2-7, the CDR3 gives the full variable domain: DTGVSQNPRHKITKRGQNVTFRCDPISEHNRLYWYRQTLGQGPEFLTYFQNEAQLEKSRLLSDRFSAERPKGSFSTLEIQRTEQGDSAMYLCASSLAGQGAYEQYFGPGTRLTVT.

The chain uses TRBV5-6 and TRBJ2-2; 7 bases map to TRBD2. The CDR3 sequence is 14 residues long. The germline V gene encodes CDR1 SGHDT and CDR2 YYEEEE. Unmatched junction bases numbered 6, after V lost 3 bases and J lost 7 bases. This CDR3 reads CASSSGLTLGELFF. The CDR3 nucleotides are TGTGCCAGCAGCTCGGGACTAACCCTCGGGGAGCTGTTTTTT.

The chain recombines TRBV29-1 with TRBJ1-2, with D perhaps matching TRBD1 (6 bases). This CDR3 spans 17 amino acids. The V gene's germline CDR1 is SQVTM and CDR2 ANQGSEA. V was clipped by 6 bases and J by 7 bases, with 30 bases between them. This CDR3 reads CSVRPLGVGGASGGYTF. For the CDR3, the DNA is TGCAGCGTCCGGCCACTCGGGGTTGGGGGGGCGTCGGGTGGCTACACCTTC.

This chain connects TRBV7-2 to TRBJ2-1; TRBD2 aligns across 8 bases. The J segment lost 6 bases and the V segment lost 3 bases, leaving 10 bases of the junction unmatched. The CDR3 totals 16 residues. The germline V gene encodes CDR1 SGHTA and CDR2 FQGNSA. CDR3 amino acids: CASSFQAGVQGNEQFF. CDR3 bases: TGTGCCAGCAGCTTCCAAGCGGGAGTGCAAGGCAATGAGCAGTTCTTC.

The chain links TRBV4-3 to TRBJ1-3; D unresolved. Trimming cost V 1 base and J 0 bases, with 10 bases left between them. There are 16 residues in the CDR3. From germline, CDR1 is LGHNA and CDR2 YSLEER. CDR3 in DNA: TGCGCCAGCAGCCAAGGGGCTGGGAGCTCTGGAAACACCATATATTTT. Translating it yields CASSQGAGSSGNTIYF.

The V gene is TRBV9, the J gene TRBJ1-4; 7 bases are shared with TRBD1. V was clipped by 7 bases and J by 5 bases; unmatched bases: 2. CDR3 length: 12 residues. Germline V CDR1 and CDR2: SGDLS, YYNGEE. Here the CDR3 DNA reads TGTGCCAGCGGGACAGTCAATGAAAAACTGTTTTTT. Its translation: CASGTVNEKLFF.

V and J are TRBV2 and TRBJ2-7; 7 bases align to TRBD2. The germline gives CDR1 SNHLY, CDR2 FYNNEI. The CDR3 covers 14 residues. V shed 7 bases, J shed 7 bases, and the junction held 13 bases outside the gene matches. The CDR3 bases are TGTGCCAGCATCCTGGGGGAGGGCCCGGGGGAGCAGTACTTC. It yields the protein CASILGEGPGEQYF.